The rows below give T cell receptor beta chains drawn from one sample of a study of T cell responses to AZD1222 COVID-19 vaccine. Some clones are missing from TCRdb's copy, which holds only in-frame ones; the method was immunoSEQ multiplex PCR. The top ten clones hold 4% to 4.5% of a sample with about 120,000 clones, 75% to 95% of them seen once. This material consisted of peripheral blood, taken 28 days after the second dose of the MenACWY control vaccine. The source of these receptors is an adult who received the MenACWY meningococcal vaccine as a control. CDR3s leave out the opening cysteine and the closing phenylalanine or tryptophan.

10	TRBV5-1	TRBJ1-5	ASSPQGQPQH
15	TRBV14	TRBJ2-1	ASRPFSGRGSYNEQF
15	TRBV10-2	TRBJ1-6	ASSETLLDRGDSPLH
12	TRBV5-4	TRBJ1-2	ASSLLGGGDGYT
10	TRBV4-3	TRBJ2-5	ASSQGTQKQY
11	TRBV27	TRBJ1-6	ASSPNRESPLH
11	TRBV12-3/TRBV12-4	TRBJ2-3	ASSPENTDTQY
10	TRBV19	TRBJ1-1	ATMTGRTEAF
11	TRBV2	TRBJ1-3	ASTAISGNTIY
12	TRBV28	TRBJ1-1	ATFTRTGNTEAF
13	TRBV10-3	TRBJ1-1	ATHLNRVGDTEAF
13	TRBV18	TRBJ2-1	ASSPSLAGENEQF
14	TRBV6-5	TRBJ1-3	ASSYSRMASGNTIY
11	TRBV19	TRBJ2-2	ASLGGWAGELF
13	TRBV5-1	TRBJ2-7	ASSPTGTGSHEQY
13	TRBV4-1	TRBJ2-7	ASSQDALQNYEQY
14	TRBV7-2	TRBJ2-3	ASSLDGGLLTDTQY
16	TRBV14	TRBJ2-4	ASSQDYGTGRSKNIQY
14	TRBV19	TRBJ2-2	ASSRAGTGNTGELF
16	TRBV9	TRBJ2-1	ASSVKGLGERTYNEQF
18	TRBV4-2	TRBJ2-5	ASSQKVFYGGGASVETQY
16	TRBV7-6	TRBJ2-4	ASSLGPLAGLAKNIQY
16	TRBV6-2/TRBV6-3	TRBJ1-5	ASSYPSPTGSLDQPQH
11	TRBV5-1	TRBJ1-1	ASSVDRNTEAF
11	TRBV3-1/TRBV3-2	TRBJ2-3	ASSRQGGDTQY
13	TRBV21-1	TRBJ1-2	ASSASDRGGYGYT
11	TRBV5-6	TRBJ2-5	ASSFGGRETQY
11	TRBV12-3/TRBV12-4	TRBJ2-7	ARAPDTAGEQY
11	TRBV29-1	TRBJ1-4	SVTGGWNEKLF
11	TRBV7-3	TRBJ2-7	ASSLAGTYEQY
16	TRBV28	TRBJ1-5	ASSLNQRKGRVGQPQH
12	TRBV19	TRBJ1-5	ASSRTGTNQPQH
12	TRBV5-1	TRBJ2-7	ASSLAGDSYEQY
11	TRBV19	TRBJ2-7	ASSISPLREQY
13	TRBV7-6	TRBJ2-3	ASSLERLAGDTQY
15	TRBV5-4	TRBJ2-3	ASSSYGLAGEGDTQY
14	TRBV7-3	TRBJ2-7	ASSLRGASGPYEQY
12	TRBV14	TRBJ2-7	ASSQGVTSYEQY
11	TRBV5-8	TRBJ2-7	ASSARDTHEQY
12	TRBV7-9	TRBJ1-2	ASSFDRAHYGYT
11	TRBV7-9	TRBJ1-6	ASSLGRVSPLH
11	TRBV15	TRBJ2-5	ATSRDSGETQY
15	TRBV7-2	TRBJ1-5	ASSLLGTGFDIQPQH
11	TRBV12-3/TRBV12-4	TRBJ2-1	ASTTGLVNEQF